These 27 T cell receptor beta chains share one sample of origin, sequenced in a study of Graves' ophthalmopathy and Graves' hyperthyroidism. Amplified TCR beta CDR3 regions were obtained using RNA transcripts as template. Second-round multiplex PCR came after first-round RT-PCR with HTBI primers. TCRdb redid the calling of the multiplex PCR reads with MiXCR, one entry per CDR3 protein. The sample holds 580,000 or so distinct CDR3 sequences, about two fifths seen once. Sample: peripheral blood or thyroid tissue (not recorded which). The receptors derive from an adult man with Graves' hyperthyroidism.

This clonotype was counted at least ten times. This chain connects TRBV4-2 to TRBJ2-7; TRBD1 is a possible D gene (5 bases). This CDR3 is 12 amino acids long. V lost 1 base, J lost 9 bases, and 10 bases lay in between. Germline CDR1 is LGHNA and CDR2 is YNFKEQ. The chain's CDR3 is CASSQGSTGQYF. CDR3 in DNA: TGTGCCAGCAGCCAAGGCTCTACAGGGCAGTACTTC.

This clonotype was detected ten times or more. The chain is built from TRBV7-9 and TRBJ1-4, with a possible D match to TRBD1 (6 bases). The germline CDR1 and CDR2 sequences are SEHNR and FQNEAQ (reference sequence). The CDR3 contains 14 residues. The V gene lost 8 bases and the J gene lost 0 bases, with 10 bases spanning the gap. CDR3 DNA sequence: TGTGCCAGCTTACGGACAGCAACTAATGAAAAACTGTTTTTT. Protein: CASLRTATNEKLFF.

This clonotype was picked up one time. The genes are TRBV7-3 and TRBJ1-2; the D is unclear. CDR1 and CDR2 (germline): SGHTA, FQGTGA. The CDR3 extends over 14 amino acids. Trimming took off 0 bases at V and 1 base at J, with 6 bases between the two ends. This chain's CDR3 is CASSLTQHNYGYTF. Written as DNA, the CDR3 is TGTGCCAGCAGCTTAACACAGCATAACTATGGCTACACCTTC.

The genes are TRBV3-1 and TRBJ1-4, with 8 bases fitting TRBD1. After removal of 3 bases from V and 7 bases from J, the junction contained 4 bases not matched to a gene. The CDR3 spans 14 residues. Looked up from germline, CDR1 is LGHDT and CDR2 is YNNKEL (reference sequence). CDR3 nucleotide sequence: TGTGCCAGCAGCCAGACAGGGGCATTTGAAAAACTGTTTTTT. As protein: CASSQTGAFEKLFF.

This clonotype was seen many times. The chain joins TRBV4-2 to TRBJ2-5; 8 bases line up with TRBD1. CDR1 and CDR2 from the germline V gene are LGHNA and YNFKEQ. J gave up 4 bases and V 2 bases, and 3 bases lay outside the gene matches. CDR3 length equals 14 residues. The CDR3 DNA sequence: TGTGCCAGCAGCCAATCGACAGGGGCAGAGACCCAGTACTTC. This gives the protein CASSQSTGAETQYF.

This clonotype was picked up many times. This rearrangement joins TRBV14 to TRBJ1-6, with 7 bases identical to TRBD1. This CDR3 spans 14 amino acids. With 8 bases clipped from V and 7 bases from J, the junction kept 8 bases outside the gene matches. In germline, CDR1 is SGHDN, CDR2 FVKESK. This CDR3 is CASAAPGQNSPLHF. DNA of the CDR3: TGTGCCAGCGCCGCTCCGGGACAGAATTCACCCCTCCACTTT.

The rearrangement links TRBV30 to TRBJ1-2; tentative D call: TRBD1 (5 bases). CDR3 length: 14 residues. Germline assignment: CDR1 GTSNPN and CDR2 SVGIG (reference sequence). The V gene lost 0 bases and the J gene lost 0 bases, with 8 bases spanning the gap. DNA of the CDR3: TGTGCCTGGAGTGTGACAGCTTCTAACTATGGCTACACCTTC. Its translation is CAWSVTASNYGYTF.

This clonotype was picked up many times. The rearrangement joins TRBV12-3 or TRBV12-4 to TRBJ1-2; TRBD1 is a possible D gene (6 bases). V was trimmed by 6 bases and J by 8 bases, leaving 13 bases between them. The CDR3 is 12 amino acids. CDR3 in amino acids: CASSQGIYGYTF. For the CDR3, the DNA is TGTGCCAGCAGCCAGGGGATATACGGCTACACCTTC.

The chain carries TRBV20-1 and TRBJ2-1; maybe TRBD2 (6 bases). The J call is doubtful: the DNA matches TRBJ2-7 better. The CDR3 runs 15 residues. In germline, CDR1 is DFQATT, CDR2 SNEGSKA (reference sequence). As DNA, the CDR3 is TGCAGTGCTGGGGGTCAGGGCGGGGCGTACAATGAGCAGTACTTC. Translated: CSAGGQGGAYNEQYF.

This clonotype occurred many times. The chain joins TRBV7-9 to TRBJ2-7; either TRBD1 or TRBD2 may fit D (6 bases each). Per the germline V gene, CDR1 is SEHNR and CDR2 is FQNEAQ (reference sequence). Trimming took 7 bases from V and 0 from J, leaving 13 bases between them. CDR3 length: 14 residues. The DNA for the CDR3 is TGTGCCAGCATCCCTCCGGGGGCCTCCTACGAGCAGTACTTC. It codes for CASIPPGASYEQYF.

V is TRBV24-1 and J is TRBJ2-5; TRBD1 or TRBD2 may be the D gene (5 bases each). V dropped 4 bases and J dropped 9 bases, with 17 bases sitting between them. The CDR3 covers 14 residues. Germline V gives CDR1 KGHDR, CDR2 SFDVKD. The CDR3 sequence: CATSETASNQPQYF. CDR3 in DNA: TGTGCCACCAGTGAGACAGCTAGCAATCAGCCCCAGTACTTC.

At least ten counts were recorded for this clonotype. The chain joins TRBV7-9 to TRBJ1-2; 12 bases are shared with TRBD1. V lost 5 bases and J lost 6; bases outside the gene matches: 7. Germline V lookup: CDR1 SEHNR, CDR2 FQNEAQ (reference sequence). The CDR3 has 15 amino acids. CDR3 loop: CASSLGTGGGHGYTF. CDR3 nucleotides: TGTGCCAGCAGCCTGGGGACAGGGGGCGGACATGGCTACACCTTC.

This clonotype was counted many times. The rearrangement joins TRBV3-1 to TRBJ1-6, with D tentatively TRBD1 (6 bases). The CDR3 has 15 amino acids. Trimming shortened V by 0 bases and J by 12 bases, and 15 bases separated the two germline ends. Per the germline V gene, CDR1 is LGHDT and CDR2 is YNNKEL (reference sequence). The CDR3 spells CASSQEGGRVEPLHF. DNA of the CDR3: TGTGCCAGCAGCCAAGAGGGGGGCCGAGTTGAACCCCTCCACTTT.

This clonotype appeared many times. The J gene is TRBJ2-7, the V gene TRBV6-5, with D unresolved. This CDR3 is built from 13 residues. Trimming took off 2 bases at V and 2 bases at J, with 7 bases between the two ends. Germline-derived CDR1 and CDR2 are MNHEY and SVGAGI. The CDR3 protein is CASSYNWAYEQYF. The CDR3, as DNA: TGTGCCAGCAGTTACAATTGGGCCTACGAGCAGTACTTC.

The V gene is TRBV6-1, the J gene TRBJ2-5; 9 nucleotides agree with TRBD1. Germline V gives CDR1 MNHNS, CDR2 SASEGT. There are 14 residues in the CDR3. The V gene end was trimmed by 2 bases and the J gene end by 7 bases; junction bases not matched to a gene: 5. CDR3 bases: TGTGCCAGCAGTGAAACAGGGGGCATTGTGACCCAGTACTTC. Amino acids: CASSETGGIVTQYF.

This clonotype occurred a few times. A single base separates this from a much larger clone, so it may be a read error. This rearrangement joins TRBV4-2 to TRBJ1-6; D gene ambiguous. The V and J ends lost 0 bases and 7 bases respectively, with 1 base between them. Germline V gene lookup returns CDR1 LGHNA and CDR2 YNFKEQ. This CDR3 spans 12 amino acids. DNA for the CDR3: TGTGCCAGCAGCCAAGAAAATTCACCCCTCCACTTT. Translating it yields CASSQENSPLHF.

This clonotype turned up a few times. In DNA, the CDR3 is TGTGCCAGCAGCCGCACGGTCCCGGGACAGGGGGCTTCGCAGACCCAGTACTTC. Its translation is CASSRTVPGQGASQTQYF. The V call is TRBV3-1, the J call TRBJ2-5, with TRBD1 matching 12 bases. The CDR3 has 18 residues. Germline V gene data show CDR1 as LGHDT and CDR2 as YNNKEL (reference sequence). Trimming removed 4 bases from V and 6 bases from J; junction bases left unmatched: 15.

V gene TRBV10-1 combines with J gene TRBJ1-1, with unresolved D. Germline V gene sequence: CDR1 WNHNN, CDR2 SYGVQD (reference sequence). V was clipped by 8 bases and J by 5 bases, with 15 bases between them. There are 13 residues in the CDR3. The CDR3 coding sequence is TGCGCCAGCCGCCAAGGGCCGGGGACTGAAGCTTTCTTT. It yields the protein CASRQGPGTEAFF.

The sample holds many counts of this clonotype. CDR3 in DNA: TGTGCCAGCAGTGAAGGCTGGATAGCGGGGTTCTACGAGCAGTACTTC. Translated, it gives CASSEGWIAGFYEQYF. The V gene is TRBV2, the J gene TRBJ2-7; 8 bases map to TRBD2. The CDR3 is made up of 16 amino acids. Per the germline V gene, CDR1 is SNHLY and CDR2 is FYNNEI. The trim removed 1 base at V and 3 bases at J, leaving 8 bases unmatched.

V gene TRBV7-8 combines with J gene TRBJ2-6; TRBD2 is a possible D gene (5 bases). Germline assignment: CDR1 SGHVS and CDR2 FQNEAQ. V was pared by 4 bases and J by 4 bases, with 11 bases between. The CDR3 has 15 amino acids. This CDR3 is CASSSNIAGANVLTF. The CDR3 bases are TGTGCCAGCAGCTCAAACATAGCGGGGGCCAACGTCCTGACTTTC.

This clonotype appeared many times. The chain recombines TRBV7-9 with TRBJ1-6; 9 nucleotides agree with TRBD1. Germline V gene data show CDR1 as SEHNR and CDR2 as FQNEAQ (reference sequence). The CDR3 loop spans 15 amino acids. V shed 5 bases, J shed 7 bases, and the junction held 6 bases outside the gene matches. Here the CDR3 DNA reads TGTGCCAGCAGCCCGATCGGGACAGGGAATTCACCCCTCCACTTT. Encoded protein: CASSPIGTGNSPLHF.

This clonotype was picked up many times. The chain joins TRBV2 to TRBJ1-2; 10 bases are a match to TRBD1. Trimming cost V 6 bases and J 8 bases; bases outside gene matches: 15. This CDR3 contains 16 residues. CDR1 SNHLY and CDR2 FYNNEI come from the germline V gene. CDR3: CASSRDRGRSLKGYTF. Written as DNA, the CDR3 is TGTGCCAGCAGCCGCGACAGGGGGCGGTCGCTGAAGGGCTACACCTTC.

This clonotype has at least ten counts. The chain recombines TRBV7-9 with TRBJ1-1, with D unresolved. V lost 1 base and J 5 bases, leaving 8 bases between the germline ends. CDR1 is SEHNR, CDR2 FQNEAQ, per germline (reference sequence). This CDR3 contains 13 residues. The CDR3 sequence: CASSLEEGTEAFF. The DNA for the CDR3 is TGTGCCAGCAGCTTAGAGGAGGGTACTGAAGCTTTCTTT.

The chain uses TRBV2 and TRBJ1-4; TRBD1 matches at 9 bases. This CDR3 region has 14 residues. Trimming removed 5 bases from V and 6 bases from J; junction bases left unmatched: 4. Germline lookup yields CDR1 SNHLY and CDR2 FYNNEI. Here the CDR3 reads CASSPTGGDEKLFF. The CDR3 DNA sequence: TGTGCCAGCAGTCCCACAGGGGGCGATGAAAAACTGTTTTTT.

Points on this clonotype: This may come from a read error, since a much larger clone is one base off. The V gene is TRBV5-1, the J gene TRBJ1-2, with no clear D. The CDR3 extends over 16 amino acids. Germline CDR1 reads SGHRS; CDR2 reads YFSETQ. Written as DNA, the CDR3 is TGCGCCAGCAGCTTGAGGCAGATGGGAATGGACTATGGCTTCACCTTC. This codes for CASSLRQMGMDYGFTF.

J is TRBJ2-2 and V is TRBV19; D is possibly TRBD2 (6 bases). This CDR3 has 15 residues. Germline V gene sequence: CDR1 LNHDA, CDR2 SQIVND (reference sequence). The germline V and J ends were trimmed by 6 bases and 1 base, with 12 bases remaining between them. The CDR3 reads CASRYGGENTGELFF. The CDR3 bases are TGTGCCAGTAGATACGGAGGGGAGAACACCGGGGAGCTGTTTTTT.

This clonotype was counted ten times or more. The chain recombines TRBV4-1 with TRBJ1-3, with a possible D match to TRBD1 (5 bases). Germline CDR1 is MGHRA and CDR2 is YSYEKL. The length of the CDR3 is 16 residues. V gave up 0 bases and J gave up 0 bases, with 9 bases separating them. The CDR3 sequence: CASSQEIGDSGNTIYF. The DNA for the CDR3 is TGCGCCAGCAGCCAAGAGATAGGGGACTCTGGAAACACCATATATTTT.